This T cell receptor (beta chain) was recovered during a study of T-cell reconstitution after alpha-beta-depleted transplantation in children. Molecular barcoding with unique molecular identifiers was used for the TCRbeta library. TCRdb ran MiXCR on the PCR reads and lists one entry per CDR3 protein. Altogether some 300,000 distinct CDR3 sequences are present, less than 9.5% being singletons, with the ten largest covering 8.5% to 9.5%. As regards this clonotype: The target antigen is unknown.

Study results and caveats: Newly made T cells mostly supplied T-cell counts and diversity one year after transplant. Expanded clones from the graft, numbering several hundred, reportedly supplied alpha-beta T cells about two months after transplant. There were some patients whose high TCRbeta diversity at day 60 came from surviving recipient T cells and thymic progenitors.

The germline CDR1 and CDR2 sequences are SNHLY and FYNNEI. The CDR3 runs to 16 residues. V shed 0 bases and J shed 8 bases, with 19 bases lying between them. The starting material was peripheral blood, obtained 360 days after TCRalphabeta/CD19-depleted stem cell transplant. The genes are TRBV2 and TRBJ1-2; D perhaps matches TRBD1 (5 bases). The receptor was isolated from a female patient younger than 10 who had a stem cell transplant for Fanconi anemia, so the T cells may come from the graft donor. CDR3 residues: CASSEALRGVTGGYTF. The CDR3 nucleotides are TGTGCCAGCAGTGAAGCGCTTCGGGGGGTGACGGGGGGCTACACCTTC.